This T cell receptor beta chain appears in the sequencing data of a study of regulatory T cells in long-lasting Graves disease. General study results and limits: Under persistent disease, TRBV28, TRBJ1-2 and TRBJ2-5 were used preferentially. Possibly, too few samples lowered accuracy. Newly diagnosed Graves' patients had higher TCR diversity than persistent ones.

Building the TCR beta libraries relied on iRepertoire HTBI primers, and CDR3 regions underwent Arm-PCR. Using its own MiXCR run on the multiplex PCR reads, TCRdb lists one record per CDR3 protein. This table holds fewer than 450,000 distinct CDR3 sequences, less than 25% found once. The CDR3 extends over 15 amino acids. Trimming removed 5 bases from V and 5 bases from J; junction bases left unmatched: 8. CDR1 and CDR2 from the germline V gene are MNHEY and SMNVEV (reference sequence). As for time point: persistent/refractory GD, antithyroid drugs over 5 years with positive TRAb. The TCR library was made from RNA extracted from PBMCs. Remarks on this clonotype: Its antigen is unidentified.

This material consisted of peripheral blood mononuclear cells (PBMCs), taken when the disease was refractory, from a patient treated with antithyroid drugs. The origin of this receptor is a female donor with Graves disease. The chain couples TRBV27 to TRBJ2-3; 9 bases map to TRBD2. The CDR3 spells CASSPSGADGDTQYF. The CDR3 bases are TGTGCCAGCAGTCCTAGCGGGGCAGATGGAGATACGCAGTATTTT.